These T cell receptor beta chains were read from a single sample in a study of T cell responses to AZD1222 COVID-19 vaccine. Profiling relied on immunoSEQ multiplex PCR, and the TCRdb table lists in-frame clones only, not all of them. This sample has roughly 150,000 clones, with 75% to 95% found just once. Sequences were derived from peripheral blood, sampled on day 0 of AZD1222 vaccination. The receptors shown here come from an adult in good health. The CDR3 runs from the conserved cysteine through the conserved F or W. D genes are given only for firm matches. Size values are once, few and many counts, or a class for expanded clones, and some rows have none.

cdr3_length j_call clone_size v_call d_call cdr3_nt cdr3_aa
14 TRBJ1-1 - TRBV7-8 - TGTGCCAGCAGCCCCGCGGGTATGAACACTGAAGCTTTCTTT CASSPAGMNTEAFF
15 TRBJ2-1 once TRBV6-2/TRBV6-3 TRBD2 TGTGCCAGCAGCTCTCCTAGCGGGAGGGCCAATGAGCAGTTCTTC CASSSPSGRANEQFF
15 TRBJ1-2 - TRBV29-1 - TGCAGCGTTGAAGAGCGGCTGGGGGTAAACTATGGCTACACCTTC CSVEERLGVNYGYTF
15 TRBJ2-7 - TRBV18 TRBD1 TGTGCCAGCCGAGATGGACAGGCTAATCCCTACGAGCAGTACTTC CASRDGQANPYEQYF
14 TRBJ2-7 - TRBV11-3 - TGTGCCAGCAGCTTTCAGGGCCAGGGGCGAGAGCAGTACTTC CASSFQGQGREQYF
15 TRBJ1-6 - TRBV30 TRBD1 TGTGCCTGGAGTGTACTAGGGGGCGGGTATTCACCCCTCCACTTT CAWSVLGGGYSPLHF
15 TRBJ2-2 - TRBV4-3 TRBD2 TGCGCCAGCAGCCAAGTTCTCGGGGGGACCGGGGAGCTGTTTTTT CASSQVLGGTGELFF
12 TRBJ1-1 - TRBV29-1 - TGCAGCGTCGCCAGAAAGAACACTGAAGCTTTCTTT CSVARKNTEAFF
14 TRBJ1-1 - TRBV3-1/TRBV3-2 - TGTGCCAGCAGCCAAGAGACAGGGAACACTGAAGCTTTCTTT CASSQETGNTEAFF
16 TRBJ2-2 - TRBV28 - TGTGCCAGCGGAAGAGTGGACATGCCGTTTACCGGGGAGCTGTTTTTT CASGRVDMPFTGELFF
15 TRBJ2-7 once TRBV13 TRBD1 TGTGCCAGCAGCTTGGGTATGGGACAGCTGTACGAGCAGTACTTC CASSLGMGQLYEQYF
14 TRBJ2-5 - TRBV19 - TGTGCCAGTAGTATAGAAGGGGGTCAAGAGACCCAGTACTTC CASSIEGGQETQYF
19 TRBJ2-1 - TRBV3-1/TRBV3-2 TRBD2 TGTGCCAGCAGCCAGTGGCTAGCGGGGGAGACCCTATCCCCCAATGAGCAGTTCTTC CASSQWLAGETLSPNEQFF
15 TRBJ2-7 - TRBV5-1 - TGCGCCAGCAGCTCCCGGGACACCCCTTCCTACGAGCAGTACTTC CASSSRDTPSYEQYF
16 TRBJ2-3 - TRBV6-6 TRBD2 TGTGCCAGCAGTTACGTAGCGGGGGGGCCTGAAGATACGCAGTATTTT CASSYVAGGPEDTQYF
11 TRBJ2-2 - TRBV19 - TGTGCCAGTGTCACGCCCGGGGAGCTGTTTTTT CASVTPGELFF
15 TRBJ1-3 - TRBV14 - TGTGCCAGCAGCCAAGCACGGAGGACTGGAAACACCATATATTTT CASSQARRTGNTIYF
15 TRBJ1-4 - TRBV11-2 TRBD1 TGTGCCAGCAGCTGGGGGACAGCTACAAATGAAAAACTGTTTTTT CASSWGTATNEKLFF
11 TRBJ2-3 once TRBV20-1 - TGCAGTGCTGGTTCCACAGATACGCAGTATTTT CSAGSTDTQYF
15 TRBJ2-5 - TRBV11-3 TRBD1 TGTGCCAGCAGCCTAGGGACAGGATCACAAGAGACCCAGTACTTC CASSLGTGSQETQYF
12 TRBJ1-1 - TRBV6-2/TRBV6-3 - TGTGCCAGCAGCCGAGGGTCCACTGAAGCTTTCTTT CASSRGSTEAFF
16 TRBJ2-1 - TRBV4-3 - TGCGCCAGCAGCCAAGATCCCCCGGACAGTAGAGTTGAGCAGTTCTTC CASSQDPPDSRVEQFF
18 TRBJ1-4 - TRBV5-1 TRBD1 TGCGCCAGCAGCCAGGACCCGGGACAGGGGGCGCAGTATGAAAAACTGTTTTTT CASSQDPGQGAQYEKLFF
15 TRBJ2-1 - TRBV30 TRBD2 TGTGCCTGGAGCCCGGGACTAGCGGCCTACAATGAGCAGTTCTTC CAWSPGLAAYNEQFF
15 TRBJ2-7 - TRBV6-5 - TGTGCCAGCAGCTTGGGCCCGGGGGCCTCCTACGAGCAGTACTTC CASSLGPGASYEQYF
18 TRBJ1-1 - TRBV28 - TGTGCCAGCACCCGAACCAACCTCTTTAGGCTGCCGGGGAAAGAAGCTTTCTTT CASTRTNLFRLPGKEAFF
15 TRBJ2-7 - TRBV6-5 TRBD2 TGTGCCAGCAGTTACCGCGGGAGGATGGCCTACGAGCAGTACTTC CASSYRGRMAYEQYF
15 TRBJ1-2 once TRBV19 TRBD1 TGTGCCAGTAGTTCCTCCGGGACAGGGGATTATGGCTACACCTTC CASSSSGTGDYGYTF
17 TRBJ1-5 once TRBV21-1 - TGTGCCAGCAGGGATCCCTCCCCCCATTTTGGCAATCAGCCCCAGCATTTT CASRDPSPHFGNQPQHF
13 TRBJ2-1 - TRBV11-2 - TGTGCCAGCAGCTTAGGACGACAAGGAGAGCAGTTCTTC CASSLGRQGEQFF